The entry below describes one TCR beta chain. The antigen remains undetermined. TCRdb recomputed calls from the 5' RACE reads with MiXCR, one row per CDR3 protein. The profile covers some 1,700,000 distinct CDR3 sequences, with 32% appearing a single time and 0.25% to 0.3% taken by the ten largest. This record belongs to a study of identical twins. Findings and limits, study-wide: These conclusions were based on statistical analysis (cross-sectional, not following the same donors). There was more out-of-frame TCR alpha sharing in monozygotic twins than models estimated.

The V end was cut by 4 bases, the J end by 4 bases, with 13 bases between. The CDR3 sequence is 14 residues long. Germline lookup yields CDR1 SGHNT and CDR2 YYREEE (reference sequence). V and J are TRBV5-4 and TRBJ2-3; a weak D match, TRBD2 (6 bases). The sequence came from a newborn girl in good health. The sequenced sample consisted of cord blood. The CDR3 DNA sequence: TGTGCCAGCAGCCCGGACTACCCCCCAGATACGCAGTATTTT. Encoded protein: CASSPDYPPDTQYF.